Listed here are 8 T cell receptor beta chains from one sample, sequenced in a study of T-cell memory formation after mild COVID-19. MiXCR was run by TCRdb on the 5' RACE reads, yielding one entry per CDR3 protein. The profile shows 310,000 or so distinct CDR3 sequences, roughly 15% of them singletons. Specimen: PBMCs or a T cell subset sorted from them (not recorded which). Source of these receptors: a man aged 18 to 35 who had mild COVID-19 (a few samples of this study predate the infection). Cell type and time point are not known.

This clonotype has just a few counts. The genes are TRBV11-2 and TRBJ1-5; the D gene is possibly TRBD1 (5 bases). The CDR3 has 15 amino acids. Germline values: CDR1 SGHAT, CDR2 FQNNGV. The V gene lost 7 bases and the J gene lost 6 bases, with 19 bases spanning the gap. This chain's CDR3 is CASTLRVQGPQPQHF. The CDR3 region has the DNA TGTGCCAGCACCCTCCGAGTGCAGGGCCCTCAGCCCCAGCATTTT.

The rearrangement uses TRBV4-3 and TRBJ2-7; D remains ambiguous. The germline V gene has CDR1 LGHNA and CDR2 YSLEER. CDR3 length equals 15 residues. V was trimmed by 0 bases and J by 4 bases, leaving 13 bases between them. This chain's CDR3 is CASSQDTFRSYEQYF. The CDR3 DNA reads TGCGCCAGCAGCCAAGACACTTTTAGGAGTTACGAGCAGTACTTC.

This chain joins TRBV6-5 and TRBJ2-3; D gene uncertain. This CDR3 has 13 residues. Trimming cost V 4 bases and J 4 bases, with 9 bases left between them. CDR1 and CDR2 from the germline V gene are MNHEY and SVGAGI. The CDR3 DNA reads TGTGCCAGCAGTTTCCCTGGGGCAGATACGCAGTATTTT. Protein product: CASSFPGADTQYF.

This clonotype came up many times. The chain combines TRBV20-1 with TRBJ2-7; a weak D match, TRBD1 (5 bases). This CDR3 comprises 13 residues. Trimming pared 3 bases from V and 2 bases from J, leaving 11 bases between. Per the germline V gene, CDR1 is DFQATT and CDR2 is SNEGSKA (reference sequence). Here the CDR3 reads CSASSDRTYEQYV. The CDR3 DNA is TGCAGTGCTAGCTCCGACAGAACCTACGAGCAGTACGTC.

The chain uses TRBV5-1 and TRBJ2-1; 10 bases align to TRBD1. This CDR3 has 14 amino acids. The V gene end was trimmed by 7 bases and the J gene end by 9 bases; junction bases not matched to a gene: 10. CDR1 and CDR2 from the germline V gene are SGHRS and YFSETQ. Here the CDR3 reads CASGWTGGSGEQFF. The CDR3, as DNA: TGCGCCAGCGGATGGACAGGGGGTTCTGGTGAGCAGTTCTTC.

This sequence joins TRBV5-1 and TRBJ2-3; D possibly corresponds to TRBD1 (5 bases). Trimming shortened V by 0 bases and J by 2 bases, and 10 bases separated the two germline ends. Germline V CDR1 and CDR2: SGHRS, YFSETQ. The length of the CDR3 is 15 residues. CDR3 nucleotide sequence: TGCGCCAGCAGCTTGGAGGGGCGCATCACAGATACGCAGTATTTT. Translation gives CASSLEGRITDTQYF.

This clonotype has just one count. The chain couples TRBV15 to TRBJ1-2, with D possibly matching TRBD1 (6 bases). The CDR3 length is 15 residues. V was clipped by 0 bases and J by 6 bases, with 14 bases between them. Germline CDR1 is LNHNV and CDR2 is YYDKDF (reference sequence). The CDR3 nucleotides read TGTGCCACCAGCAGAGAGGGGGGCCTACTGGATGGCTACACCTTC. Translation: CATSREGGLLDGYTF. Complete variable domain (other parts from reference TRBV15 and TRBJ1-2): DAMVIQNPRYQVTQFGKPVTLSCSQTLNHNVMYWYQQKSSQAPKLLFHYYDKDFNNEADTPDNFQSRRPNTSFCFLDIRSPGLGDTAMYLCATSREGGLLDGYTFGSGTRLTVV.

The rearrangement uses TRBV18 and TRBJ2-7; D not resolved. Trimming left V 2 bases short and J 6 bases short, with 14 bases between. CDR1 is KGHSH, CDR2 LQKENI, per germline. CDR3 size: 14 residues. CDR3 loop: CASSPGPEWSEQYF. CDR3 coding DNA: TGTGCCAGCTCACCAGGGCCGGAGTGGAGCGAGCAGTACTTC.